This T cell receptor beta chain derives from a study of T cells in Graves' hyperthyroidism and ophthalmopathy. The germline V gene has CDR1 SEHNR and CDR2 FQNEAQ (reference sequence). The length of the CDR3 is 13 residues. The V end was cut by 10 bases, the J end by 1 base, with 13 bases between. It was RNA transcripts that yielded the amplified TCR beta CDR3 regions. A set of HTBI primers served as the primers for a first-round RT-PCR of the TCR CDR3. TCRdb redid the calling of the multiplex PCR reads with MiXCR, one entry per CDR3 protein. The sample yields approximately 500,000 distinct CDR3 sequences, approximately 44% seen once.

The sequence was obtained from a young woman with Graves' hyperthyroidism. This chain uses TRBV7-9 with TRBJ1-1; unclear D gene. Input material: peripheral blood or thyroid tissue (not recorded which). The CDR3 region has the DNA TGTGCCACTAGGAACTTGCCGAACACTGAAGCTTTCTTT. This encodes CATRNLPNTEAFF.